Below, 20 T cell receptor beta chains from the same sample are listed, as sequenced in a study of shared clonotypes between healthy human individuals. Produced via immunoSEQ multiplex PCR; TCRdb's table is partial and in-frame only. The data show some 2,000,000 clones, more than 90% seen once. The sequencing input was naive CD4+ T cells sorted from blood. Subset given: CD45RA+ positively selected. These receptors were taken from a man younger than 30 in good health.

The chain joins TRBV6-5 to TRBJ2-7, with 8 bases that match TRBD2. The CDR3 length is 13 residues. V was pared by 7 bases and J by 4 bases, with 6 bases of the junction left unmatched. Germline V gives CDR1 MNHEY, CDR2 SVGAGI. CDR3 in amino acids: CASKSGGQYEQYF. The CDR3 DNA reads TGTGCCAGCAAAAGCGGGGGACAATACGAGCAGTACTTC.

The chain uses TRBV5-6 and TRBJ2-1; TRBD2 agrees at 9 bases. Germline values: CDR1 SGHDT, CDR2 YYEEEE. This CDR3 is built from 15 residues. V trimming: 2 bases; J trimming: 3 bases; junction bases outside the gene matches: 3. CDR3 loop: CASSFSGGIYNEQFF. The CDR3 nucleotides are TGTGCCAGCAGCTTTAGCGGGGGAATCTACAATGAGCAGTTCTTC.

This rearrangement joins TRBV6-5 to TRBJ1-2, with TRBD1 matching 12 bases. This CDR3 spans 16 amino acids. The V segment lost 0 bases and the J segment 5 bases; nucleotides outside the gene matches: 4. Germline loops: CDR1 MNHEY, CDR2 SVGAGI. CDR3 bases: TGTGCCAGCAGTTACTCAGGGACAGGGGGCAATTATGGCTACACCTTC. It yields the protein CASSYSGTGGNYGYTF.

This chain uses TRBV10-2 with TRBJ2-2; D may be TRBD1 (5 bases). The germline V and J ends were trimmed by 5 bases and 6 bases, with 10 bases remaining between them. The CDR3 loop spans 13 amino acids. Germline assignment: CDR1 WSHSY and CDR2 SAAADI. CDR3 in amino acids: CASSQGPPGELFF. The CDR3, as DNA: TGCGCCAGCAGTCAGGGTCCACCCGGGGAGCTGTTTTTT.

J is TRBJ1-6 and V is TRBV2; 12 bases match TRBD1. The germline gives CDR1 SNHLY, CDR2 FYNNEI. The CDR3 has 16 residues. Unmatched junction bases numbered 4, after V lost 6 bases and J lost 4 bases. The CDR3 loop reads CASRGQGAFYNSPLHF. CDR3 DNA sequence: TGTGCCAGCAGGGGACAGGGGGCTTTTTATAATTCACCCCTCCACTTT. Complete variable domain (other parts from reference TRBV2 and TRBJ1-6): EPEVTQTPSHQVTQMGQEVILRCVPISNHLYFYWYRQILGQKVEFLVSFYNNEISEKSEIFDDQFSVERPDGSNFTLKIRSTKLEDSAMYFCASRGQGAFYNSPLHFGNGTRLTVT.

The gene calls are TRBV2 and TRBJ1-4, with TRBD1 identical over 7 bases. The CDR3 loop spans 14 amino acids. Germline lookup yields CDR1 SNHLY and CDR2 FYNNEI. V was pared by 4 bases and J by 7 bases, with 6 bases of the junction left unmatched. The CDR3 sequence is CASSGRGLGEKLFF. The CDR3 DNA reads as TGTGCCAGCAGTGGGAGGGGGCTCGGTGAAAAACTGTTTTTT.

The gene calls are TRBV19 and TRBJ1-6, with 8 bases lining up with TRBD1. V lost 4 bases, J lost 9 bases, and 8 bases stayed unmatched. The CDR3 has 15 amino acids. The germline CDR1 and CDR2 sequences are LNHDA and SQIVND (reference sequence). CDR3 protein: CASSTTGAYGSPLHF. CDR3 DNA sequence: TGTGCCAGTAGTACGACAGGGGCCTATGGTTCACCCCTCCACTTT.

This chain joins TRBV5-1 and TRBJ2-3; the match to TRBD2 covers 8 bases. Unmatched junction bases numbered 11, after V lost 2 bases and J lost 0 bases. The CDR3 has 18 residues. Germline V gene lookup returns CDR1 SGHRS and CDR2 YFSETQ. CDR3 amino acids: CASSLGPAGATSTDTQYF. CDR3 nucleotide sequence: TGCGCCAGCAGCTTAGGGCCAGCGGGGGCTACTAGCACAGATACGCAGTATTTT. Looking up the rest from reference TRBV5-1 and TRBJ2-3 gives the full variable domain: KAGVTQTPRYLIKTRGQQVTLSCSPISGHRSVSWYQQTPGQGLQFLFEYFSETQRNKGNFPGRFSGRQFSNSRSEMNVSTLELGDSALYLCASSLGPAGATSTDTQYFGPGTRLTVL.

The CDR3, as DNA: TGTGCCAGCAGTGTTTCGGGGGCGCGCGATGAGCAGTTCTTC. Its protein is CASSVSGARDEQFF. The J gene is TRBJ2-1, the V gene TRBV2; D possibly matches TRBD1 or TRBD2 (6 bases each). This CDR3 region has 14 residues. Trimming took off 4 bases at V and 8 bases at J, with 15 bases between the two ends. Germline loops: CDR1 SNHLY, CDR2 FYNNEI.

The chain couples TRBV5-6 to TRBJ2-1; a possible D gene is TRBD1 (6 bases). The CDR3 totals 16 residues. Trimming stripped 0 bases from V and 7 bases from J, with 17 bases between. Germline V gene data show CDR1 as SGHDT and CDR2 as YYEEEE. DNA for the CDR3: TGTGCCAGCAGCTTGGATATATTCGGACAGTGGAATGAGCAGTTCTTC. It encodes CASSLDIFGQWNEQFF.

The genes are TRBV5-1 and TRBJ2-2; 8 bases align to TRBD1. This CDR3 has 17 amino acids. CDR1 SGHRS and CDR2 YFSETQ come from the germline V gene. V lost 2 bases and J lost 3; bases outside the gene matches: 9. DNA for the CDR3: TGCGCCAGCAGCTTCCCTCAGGGGGCGCGGGACACCGGGGAGCTGTTTTTT. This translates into CASSFPQGARDTGELFF.

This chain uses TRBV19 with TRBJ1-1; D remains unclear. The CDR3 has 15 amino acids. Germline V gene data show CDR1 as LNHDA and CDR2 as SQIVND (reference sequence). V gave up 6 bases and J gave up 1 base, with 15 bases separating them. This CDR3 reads CASSVLGGSNTEAFF. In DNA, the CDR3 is TGTGCCAGTAGCGTCTTAGGAGGGTCGAACACTGAAGCTTTCTTT.

The CDR3 region has the DNA TGTGCCAGCAGTTCCAAACCGCCCGGGACAGATCTTTTAATCTACCAAGAGACCCAGTACTTC. This gives the protein CASSSKPPGTDLLIYQETQYF. This chain connects TRBV27 to TRBJ2-5; TRBD1 aligns across 7 bases. Germline V gene lookup returns CDR1 MNHEY and CDR2 SMNVEV (reference sequence). V dropped 4 bases and J dropped 0; count of bases not matched to a gene: 23. The CDR3 covers 21 residues.

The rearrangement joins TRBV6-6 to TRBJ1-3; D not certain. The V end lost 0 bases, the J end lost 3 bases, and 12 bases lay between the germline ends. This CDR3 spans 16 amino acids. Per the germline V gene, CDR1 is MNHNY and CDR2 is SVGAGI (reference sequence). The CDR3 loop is CASSYSGVEGGNTIYF. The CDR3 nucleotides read TGTGCCAGCAGTTACTCCGGGGTTGAGGGTGGAAACACCATATATTTT.

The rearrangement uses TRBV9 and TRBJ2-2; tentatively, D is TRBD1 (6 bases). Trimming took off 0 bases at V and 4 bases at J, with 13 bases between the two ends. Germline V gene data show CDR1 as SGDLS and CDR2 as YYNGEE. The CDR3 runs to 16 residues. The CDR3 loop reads CASSVGGQGLTGELFF. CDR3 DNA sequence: TGTGCCAGCAGCGTAGGGGGGCAGGGCCTCACCGGGGAGCTGTTTTTT. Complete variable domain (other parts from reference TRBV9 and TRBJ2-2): DSGVTQTPKHLITATGQRVTLRCSPRSGDLSVYWYQQSLDQGLQFLIQYYNGEERAKGNILERFSAQQFPDLHSELNLSSLELGDSALYFCASSVGGQGLTGELFFGEGSRLTVL.

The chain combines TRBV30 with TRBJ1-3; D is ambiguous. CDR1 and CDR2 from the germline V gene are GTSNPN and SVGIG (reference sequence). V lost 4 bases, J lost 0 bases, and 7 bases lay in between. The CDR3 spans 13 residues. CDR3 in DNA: TGTGCCTGGACCGCCCTCTCTGGAAACACCATATATTTT. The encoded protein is CAWTALSGNTIYF.

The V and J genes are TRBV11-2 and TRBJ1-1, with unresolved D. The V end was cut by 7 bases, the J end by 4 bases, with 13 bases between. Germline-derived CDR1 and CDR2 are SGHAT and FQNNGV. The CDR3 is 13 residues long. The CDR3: CASTLNRVTEAFF. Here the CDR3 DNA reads TGTGCCAGCACCCTAAATAGAGTCACTGAAGCTTTCTTT. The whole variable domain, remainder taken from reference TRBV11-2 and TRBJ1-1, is EAGVAQSPRYKIIEKRQSVAFWCNPISGHATLYWYQQILGQGPKLLIQFQNNGVVDDSQLPKDRFSAERLKGVDSTLKIQPAKLEDSAVYLCASTLNRVTEAFFGQGTRLTVV.

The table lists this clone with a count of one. CDR3 residues: CASHTRGPGNTIYF. As DNA, the CDR3 is TGTGCCAGCCACACTCGGGGGCCCGGAAACACCATATATTTT. The V gene is TRBV19, the J gene TRBJ1-3, with D possibly TRBD1 on 6 matching bases. The CDR3 loop spans 14 amino acids. The germline V and J ends were trimmed by 9 bases and 4 bases, with 16 bases remaining between them. Germline V gene sequence: CDR1 LNHDA, CDR2 SQIVND (reference sequence). The full variable domain, with the rest looked up from reference TRBV19 and TRBJ1-3, is DGGITQSPKYLFRKEGQNVTLSCEQNLNHDAMYWYRQDPGQGLRLIYYSQIVNDFQKGDIAEGYSVSREKKESFPLTVTSAQKNPTAFYLCASHTRGPGNTIYFGEGSWLTVV.

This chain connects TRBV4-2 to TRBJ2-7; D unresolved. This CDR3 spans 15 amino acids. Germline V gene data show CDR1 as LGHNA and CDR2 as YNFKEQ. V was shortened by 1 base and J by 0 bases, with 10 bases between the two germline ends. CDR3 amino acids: CASSQGGLSSYEQYF. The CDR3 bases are TGTGCCAGCAGCCAAGGTGGGCTCAGCTCCTACGAGCAGTACTTC.

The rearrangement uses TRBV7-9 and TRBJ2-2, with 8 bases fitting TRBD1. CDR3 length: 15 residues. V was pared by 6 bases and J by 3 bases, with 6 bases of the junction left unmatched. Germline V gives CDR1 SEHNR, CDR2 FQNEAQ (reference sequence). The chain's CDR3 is CASRLTGVDTGELFF. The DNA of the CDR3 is TGTGCCAGCAGGCTGACAGGGGTCGACACCGGGGAGCTGTTTTTT.